The 11 T cell receptor beta chains listed next were all sequenced from one sample in a study of post-analysis software for immune sequencing data (dated by TCRdb to between 2015 and 2017). The method behind the library was PCR. TCRdb names Illumina HiSeq 2500 as the instrument used. To reduce PCR and sequencing biases, unique molecular identifiers were incorporated into the TCR beta cDNA libraries. Using fastp trimming at Q25 and MiXCR clonotype assembly, TCRdb reanalyzed the public sequencing data and kept in-frame beta chains. Rows are unified per CDR3 protein, each entry keeping the most common DNA and genes. The sample table lists about 770,000 distinct CDR3 sequences, around 45% of them with a count of one. The ten most abundant clones make up approximately 5% of the sample. Antigens for these TCRs are unknown. Overall study outcomes, separate from this receptor: Four or five TRBV segments, including TRBV5-6, TRBV5-1 and TRBV20-1, were significantly more frequent in patients than controls.

Sequencing input: blood. The receptors were sampled from a girl between 5 and 17 years old with multiple sclerosis.

The CDR3 reads CASSPPTVKGNYGYTF. As DNA, the CDR3 is TGTGCCAGCAGCCCGCCGACAGTGAAAGGGAACTATGGCTACACCTTC. The gene calls are TRBV7-9 and TRBJ1-2; D possibly corresponds to TRBD1 (5 bases). The CDR3 spans 16 residues. Germline values: CDR1 SEHNR, CDR2 FQNEAQ (reference sequence). The V and J ends lost 5 bases and 2 bases respectively, with 18 bases between them.

The rearrangement links TRBV2 to TRBJ2-4; 7 bases line up with TRBD1. The J call may not be correct, given that the DNA end is closer to TRBJ2-7. Germline V gene data show CDR1 as SNHLY and CDR2 as FYNNEI. The CDR3 has 13 amino acids. The chain's CDR3 is CASSGQRAHEQYF. In DNA, the CDR3 is TGTGCCAGTTCGGGACAGCGAGCCCACGAGCAGTACTTC.

Only a few counts were recorded for this clonotype. The V and J genes are TRBV29-1 and TRBJ2-7; 7 positions match TRBD1. The CDR3 covers 12 residues. CDR1 SQVTM and CDR2 ANQGSEA come from the germline V gene. V shed 5 bases, J shed 5 bases, and the junction held 6 bases outside the gene matches. The CDR3 region is CSVQQGSHEQYF. Here the CDR3 DNA reads TGCAGCGTTCAACAGGGGAGTCACGAGCAGTACTTC.

The rearrangement joins TRBV27 to TRBJ1-5; TRBD1 might be the D (6 bases). V was clipped by 5 bases and J by 1 base, with 12 bases between them. Germline V lookup: CDR1 MNHEY, CDR2 SMNVEV (reference sequence). This CDR3 comprises 15 residues. The CDR3 sequence is CASSPGVLSNQPQHF. Written as DNA, the CDR3 is TGTGCCAGCAGTCCAGGGGTTTTGAGCAATCAGCCCCAGCATTTT.

The V and J genes are TRBV5-1 and TRBJ1-4, with 7 bases lining up with TRBD1. With V trimmed by 2 bases and J by 3 bases, 4 bases remained unmatched. Germline V gene lookup returns CDR1 SGHRS and CDR2 YFSETQ. The length of the CDR3 is 15 residues. The CDR3 loop is CASSFRGPANEKLFF. The DNA of the CDR3 is TGCGCCAGCAGCTTTAGGGGGCCGGCTAATGAAAAACTGTTTTTT.

V and J are TRBV4-1 and TRBJ1-5; TRBD1 matches 12 bases. This CDR3 contains 17 residues. Germline loops: CDR1 MGHRA, CDR2 YSYEKL. Losses at the gene ends were 0 bases for V and 7 bases for J; bases not matched to a gene: 7. Here the CDR3 reads CASSQEGTGGEGQPQHF. CDR3 nucleotide sequence: TGCGCCAGCAGCCAAGAAGGGACAGGGGGCGAGGGACAGCCCCAGCATTTT.

The V gene is TRBV13, the J gene TRBJ2-1, with a tentative D call TRBD2 (6 bases). Trimming took 4 bases from V and 0 from J, leaving 16 bases between them. The CDR3 covers 17 residues. The germline V gene has CDR1 PRHDT and CDR2 FYEKMQ (reference sequence). The CDR3 loop is CASSSRYRDSSYNEQFF. The CDR3 DNA reads TGTGCCAGCAGCTCTCGATACCGGGACTCCTCCTACAATGAGCAGTTCTTC.

V is TRBV7-2 and J is TRBJ2-7, with 11 bases that match TRBD1. CDR3 length: 15 amino acids. Germline V lookup: CDR1 SGHTA, CDR2 FQGNSA. J gave up 6 bases and V 1 base, and 5 bases lay outside the gene matches. The CDR3 nucleotides are TGTGCCAGCAGCTTAGGGACAGGGGGCTTTATCGAGCAGTACTTC. It translates to CASSLGTGGFIEQYF.

The V gene is TRBV12-3 or TRBV12-4, the J gene TRBJ2-3; 9 nucleotides match TRBD2. This CDR3 contains 18 residues. V dropped 3 bases and J dropped 5; count of bases not matched to a gene: 15. CDR3 coding DNA: TGTGCCAGCAGTTTGAGATTGGTAGCGGGAGTCGGTGGAGATACGCAGTATTTT. This encodes CASSLRLVAGVGGDTQYF.

The chain carries TRBV6-1 and TRBJ2-7, with no clear D. The CDR3 covers 15 residues. V gave up 2 bases and J gave up 2 bases, with 13 bases separating them. From germline, CDR1 is MNHNS and CDR2 SASEGT. CDR3 sequence: CASSELSGPTYEQYF. The CDR3 DNA reads TGTGCCAGCAGTGAACTTTCCGGGCCTACCTACGAGCAGTACTTC.

The J gene is TRBJ2-6, the V gene TRBV7-9, with 10 bases identical to TRBD2. V shed 5 bases, J shed 0 bases, and the junction held 10 bases outside the gene matches. The CDR3 has 19 residues. CDR1 and CDR2 from the germline V gene are SEHNR and FQNEAQ (reference sequence). The CDR3 DNA reads TGTGCCAGCAGCAGGACCCTAGCGGGAGAGATCTCTGGGGCCAACGTCCTGACTTTC. Amino acid sequence: CASSRTLAGEISGANVLTF. The full variable domain, completed using reference TRBV7-9 and TRBJ2-6, is DTGVSQNPRHKITKRGQNVTFRCDPISEHNRLYWYRQTLGQGPEFLTYFQNEAQLEKSRLLSDRFSAERPKGSFSTLEIQRTEQGDSAMYLCASSRTLAGEISGANVLTFGAGSRLTVL.